What follows describes a single TCR beta chain. Its antigen remains unidentified. Per the publication, the time point label means: baseline before first vaccination. The vaccinee samples were drawn from two UK trials, COV001 and COV002, one of which was a single-blind randomized controlled phase 2/3 trial testing AZD1222 (ChAdOx1 nCoV-19) in healthy adults. For TCRbeta chain sequencing, PBMC samples from trial participants were taken at day 0 and at day 28 after the second dose. These data originate in a study of T cell responses to AZD1222 COVID-19 vaccine listed by TCRdb under 2021. About the study as a whole: A total of about 230 trial participants underwent TCR sequencing, of whom approximately 210 received two doses of AZD1222 and some 25 received two doses of the MenACWY control vaccine. Trial participants were enrolled by age into subgroups of 18-55, 56-69 and 70-plus years, and roughly 150, 30 and 60 TCR-sequenced participants, respectively, were included in these subgroups.

The CDR3 numbers 13 residues from cysteine through phenylalanine. The read is trimmed to its CDR3 DNA, 39 bases read in frame from base 1. Taken from the germline V gene, the CDR1 and CDR2 loops are MGHRA and YSYEKL. At the junction V is shortened by 1 base and J by 8 bases, with 8 bases in between. The paper as a whole reports these results and caveats: CD4 TCRs associated with the vaccine covered the entire spike protein, and the dominant responses were in regions 160-218 and 743-854. Because no day 14 peak-response samples were available, repertoires were characterized only after the peak T cell response. Participants were mostly white British and included more females than males, and it was suggested by the authors that clonal diversity may have been underestimated. Nearly half of unique spike-specific TCRs reportedly recognized epitopes outside regions mutated in the B.1.351 and B.1.1.7 variants. Conclusions about previously exposed vaccinees are limited, since just five or six AZD1222 recipients were seropositive for SARS-CoV-2 at baseline. Spike-specific TCR breadth and depth rose significantly after two AZD1222 doses compared with day 0 and with MenACWY recipients. The 56-69-year group was small, and its depth increase did not reach significance, likely because of low power.

The CDR3 regions of human TCRbeta chains were analyzed by immunosequencing. The authors' analysis ran thus. Repertoire TCRs were matched against a reference library of SARS-CoV-2-specific TCRs generated with the MIRA antigen-specificity platform. Breadth was defined as the fraction of unique TCRs that were SARS-CoV-2-associated, and depth was defined as the fraction of total T cells that were SARS-CoV-2-associated. Using the MIRA data, each spike-specific TCR was mapped to the spike region that the TCR reacts to and placed in a CD4 or CD8 class. Log10-transformed breadth and depth values were compared by one-way ANOVA with Sidak's multiple comparisons tests. Not all clones reach the TCRdb copy of this immuneACCESS table, which keeps in-frame sequences only. Checked studies attribute under half of the gap to unresolved V genes and leave the rest unexplained. From that table come the V and J calls and clone size; the DNA was used to work out D and trimming. This sample's clone table shows over 140,000 clones. The top ten constitute 2% to 2.5% of the sample.

The sequence is built from TRBV4-1 and TRBJ1-4; the D gene lacks a confident call. The sample taken for sequencing was peripheral blood. The TCR was taken from an adult in good health. This receptor carries the CDR3 CASSQATVEKLFF. The bases are TGCGCCAGCAGCCAAGCTACTGTGGAAAAACTGTTTTTT.